The 24 T cell receptor beta chains below come from one sample, sequenced in a study of identifying expanded T cells in peripheral blood. Data came from immunoSEQ multiplex PCR; TCRdb stores just in-frame clones and leaves some out. The sample yields tens of thousands of clones, around 89% seen once. The source material was blood. The receptors originated from a person aged 18-70 years in good health.

The chain links TRBV5-4 to TRBJ2-1; D unclear. CDR1 SGHNT and CDR2 YYREEE come from the germline V gene (reference sequence). This CDR3 region has 11 residues. The germline V and J ends were trimmed by 2 bases and 8 bases, with 5 bases remaining between them. This CDR3 reads CASSFVDEQFF. CDR3 DNA: TGTGCCAGCAGCTTCGTAGATGAGCAGTTCTTC.

The genes are TRBV18 and TRBJ2-3; TRBD2 aligns across 10 bases. The CDR3 runs to 16 residues. Looked up from germline, CDR1 is KGHSH and CDR2 is LQKENI. The trim removed 3 bases at V and 0 bases at J, leaving 3 bases unmatched. The DNA of the CDR3 is TGTGCCAGCTCACCCCGACTAGCGGGTAGCACAGATACGCAGTATTTT. Protein product: CASSPRLAGSTDTQYF.

The V call is TRBV6-6, the J call TRBJ1-2, with D tentatively TRBD1 (5 bases). From germline, CDR1 is MNHNY and CDR2 SVGAGI (reference sequence). Deletions cut 0 bases from V and 0 bases from J, with 11 bases between. The CDR3 covers 16 residues. Written as DNA, the CDR3 is TGTGCCAGCAGTTACTCGGCCCGGGGGGCTAACTATGGCTACACCTTC. Protein product: CASSYSARGANYGYTF.

The chain is built from TRBV10-3 and TRBJ2-1; D gene uncertain. The CDR3 contains 14 residues. Germline-derived CDR1 and CDR2 are ENHRY and SYGVKD. The V end lost 0 bases, the J end lost 15 bases, and 18 bases lay between the germline ends. CDR3 nucleotides: TGTGCCATCAGTGAGTCTTTGGGGTCCTTAGGACGGTTCTTC. Translation: CAISESLGSLGRFF.

This clone has a single count. CDR3 in amino acids: CASSFLLYEQYF. Written as DNA, the CDR3 is TGTGCCAGCAGCTTCCTCCTCTACGAGCAGTACTTC. The chain links TRBV7-2 to TRBJ2-7; D is unresolved. This CDR3 region has 12 residues. The V end was cut by 3 bases, the J end by 3 bases, with 6 bases between. Germline V gene data show CDR1 as SGHTA and CDR2 as FQGNSA.

The chain uses TRBV7-2 and TRBJ2-3, with TRBD2 identical over 9 bases. Losses at the gene ends were 0 bases for V and 1 base for J; bases not matched to a gene: 2. The CDR3 totals 16 residues. Looked up from germline, CDR1 is SGHTA and CDR2 is FQGNSA. The CDR3 protein is CASSLARLAGTDTQYF. CDR3 bases: TGTGCCAGCAGCTTAGCCAGACTAGCGGGCACAGATACGCAGTATTTT.

The chain recombines TRBV4-2 with TRBJ2-1, with 14 bases matching TRBD2. From germline, CDR1 is LGHNA and CDR2 YNFKEQ. Germline trimming cut 8 bases from V and 1 base from J; bases unmatched to any gene: 4. CDR3 size: 16 residues. The CDR3 nucleotides are TGTGCCAGCCGACTAGCGGGAGGGCCATCCTACAATGAGCAGTTCTTC. It encodes CASRLAGGPSYNEQFF.

The chain joins TRBV2 to TRBJ1-2; no firm D call. Germline V gene lookup returns CDR1 SNHLY and CDR2 FYNNEI. The CDR3 loop spans 12 amino acids. V lost 3 bases to trimming and J lost 8 bases, with 10 bases between them. Here the CDR3 reads CASSEGSWGYTF. CDR3 in DNA: TGTGCCAGCAGTGAGGGATCTTGGGGCTACACCTTC.

The rearrangement joins TRBV2 to TRBJ1-4; TRBD1 might be the D (5 bases). This CDR3 has 13 residues. Germline assignment: CDR1 SNHLY and CDR2 FYNNEI. The V gene lost 2 bases and the J gene lost 10 bases, with 11 bases spanning the gap. The CDR3 loop reads CASSEKGSGKLFF. In DNA form, the CDR3 reads TGTGCCAGCAGTGAAAAGGGGTCTGGAAAACTGTTTTTT.

The chain is built from TRBV7-8 and TRBJ2-1; D uncertain. This CDR3 has 16 amino acids. V lost 5 bases and J lost 4, with 18 bases in between. The V gene's germline CDR1 is SGHVS and CDR2 FQNEAQ. This CDR3 reads CASSDGRLASYNEQFF. The CDR3 DNA sequence: TGTGCCAGCAGCGACGGGCGACTTGCTTCTTACAATGAGCAGTTCTTC. The variable domain in full, completed from reference TRBV7-8 and TRBJ2-1, reads GAGVSQSPRYKVAKRGQDVALRCDPISGHVSLFWYQQALGQGPEFLTYFQNEAQLDKSGLPSDRFFAERPEGSVSTLKIQRTQQEDSAVYLCASSDGRLASYNEQFFGPGTRLTVL.

The chain has TRBV18 and TRBJ1-2, with 9 bases aligning to TRBD1. CDR3 length: 14 residues. CDR1 and CDR2 from the germline V gene are KGHSH and LQKENI. V shed 5 bases and J 7 bases; nucleotides not matched to a gene: 8. CDR3: CASSDRDRDSGYTF. DNA for the CDR3: TGTGCCAGCTCAGACCGGGACAGGGATTCTGGCTACACCTTC.

The chain carries TRBV5-8 and TRBJ1-2; tentative D call: TRBD1 (5 bases). The CDR3 is 16 amino acids. Trimming shortened V by 4 bases and J by 0 bases, and 16 bases separated the two germline ends. CDR1 SGHTS and CDR2 YDEGEE come from the germline V gene. CDR3 amino acids: CASSAPIGASNYGYTF. The CDR3 coding sequence is TGTGCCAGCAGCGCCCCTATCGGGGCTTCTAACTATGGCTACACCTTC.

The chain combines TRBV11-3 with TRBJ2-7; 13 bases align to TRBD2. CDR3 length: 14 amino acids. Trimming took 4 bases from V and 6 from J; bases not matched to a gene: 3. CDR1 is SGHNT and CDR2 is YENEEA in the germline V gene. In nucleotides, the CDR3 is TGTGCCAGCAGCTCAGGACTAGCGGGAGCCGAGCAGTACTTC. Protein: CASSSGLAGAEQYF.

V and J are TRBV7-2 and TRBJ2-7; D perhaps matches TRBD2 (5 bases). The CDR3 contains 13 residues. Germline V gene data show CDR1 as SGHTA and CDR2 as FQGNSA. The V end was cut by 1 base, the J end by 7 bases, with 11 bases between. The chain's CDR3 is CASSLDEGREQYF. CDR3 coding DNA: TGTGCCAGCAGCTTAGATGAAGGGAGAGAGCAGTACTTC.

This rearrangement joins TRBV28 to TRBJ2-7, with TRBD1 matching 9 bases. V was clipped by 6 bases and J by 4 bases; unmatched bases: 7. The CDR3 loop spans 14 amino acids. The V gene's germline CDR1 is MDHEN and CDR2 SYDVKM. The CDR3 DNA is TGTGCCAGCAGGACAGGGGGAGGTTTATACGAGCAGTACTTC. Its protein product is CASRTGGGLYEQYF.

A single count supports this clone. The V call is TRBV25-1, the J call TRBJ2-5; the D gene is possibly TRBD2 (7 bases). Germline V gene sequence: CDR1 MGHDK, CDR2 SYGVNS. The CDR3 has 14 amino acids. Trimming took 7 bases from V and 5 from J, leaving 17 bases between them. As DNA, the CDR3 is TGTGCCAGCACCCCTCGGGGGGCAGGGGAGACCCAGTACTTC. This sequence encodes CASTPRGAGETQYF. The complete variable domain, with remaining parts taken from reference TRBV25-1 and TRBJ2-5, reads EADIYQTPRYLVIGTGKKITLECSQTMGHDKMYWYQQDPGMELHLIHYSYGVNSTEKGDLSSESTVSRIRTEHFPLTLESARPSHTSQYLCASTPRGAGETQYFGPGTRLLVL.

CDR3 DNA: TGTGCCAGCAGCCCGGTGGGACTAGCGGGAGAAAATGAGCAGTTCTTC. Translated, it gives CASSPVGLAGENEQFF. V gene TRBV7-3 combines with J gene TRBJ2-1, with 14 bases aligning to TRBD2. V dropped 5 bases and J dropped 7; count of bases not matched to a gene: 7. The CDR3 runs 16 residues. The V gene's germline CDR1 is SGHTA and CDR2 FQGTGA.

The V gene is TRBV5-1, the J gene TRBJ1-5; D possibly corresponds to TRBD1 (5 bases). The CDR3 covers 18 residues. The V end lost 1 base, the J end lost 0 bases, and 17 bases lay between the germline ends. Germline V gives CDR1 SGHRS, CDR2 YFSETQ. CDR3 region: CASSLNARDDYSNQPQHF. Written as DNA, the CDR3 is TGCGCCAGCAGCTTGAACGCCCGGGACGATTATAGCAATCAGCCCCAGCATTTT.

The V call is TRBV21-1, the J call TRBJ2-7; the table's TRBD2 call for D was not verified on the DNA. TRBV21-1 is a pseudogene segment. The length of the CDR3 is 17 residues. In DNA form, the CDR3 reads TGTGCCAGCGGAGCCTGGACTAGCGCTTTAAGGTACTACGAGCAGTACTTC. This gives the protein CASGAWTSALRYYEQYF.

The chain has TRBV7-2 and TRBJ2-2; tentative D call: TRBD2 (6 bases). The germline V and J ends were trimmed by 1 base and 7 bases, with 10 bases remaining between them. The CDR3 has 14 amino acids. The germline CDR1 and CDR2 sequences are SGHTA and FQGNSA. The CDR3 loop is CASSLGGLNGELFF. CDR3 in DNA: TGTGCCAGCAGCTTAGGGGGACTCAACGGGGAGCTGTTTTTT.

The chain joins TRBV4-3 to TRBJ2-5; the D gene is possibly TRBD2 (5 bases). Per germline, CDR1 LGHNA and CDR2 YSLEER. Trimming pared 4 bases from V and 5 bases from J, leaving 20 bases between. The CDR3 runs to 16 residues. As DNA, the CDR3 is TGCGCCAGCAGCCCACTACCGGCCGAGGGCCCGGAGACCCAGTACTTC. Its protein is CASSPLPAEGPETQYF.

The CDR3 DNA sequence: TGCGCCAGCAGCTTCCTCGGGACAGAAGAGACCCAGTACTTC. This encodes CASSFLGTEETQYF. The chain joins TRBV5-1 to TRBJ2-5; TRBD1 matches 7 bases. This CDR3 spans 14 amino acids. Per the germline V gene, CDR1 is SGHRS and CDR2 is YFSETQ. The V gene end was trimmed by 2 bases and the J gene end by 3 bases; junction bases not matched to a gene: 4.

The V call is TRBV7-9, the J call TRBJ2-1; D is tentatively TRBD1 or TRBD2 (5 bases each). The CDR3 totals 14 residues. The germline V gene has CDR1 SEHNR and CDR2 FQNEAQ (reference sequence). V lost 6 bases, J lost 0 bases, and 9 bases lay in between. The CDR3 DNA reads TGTGCCAGCAGTAAGGGGAGCTCCTACAATGAGCAGTTCTTC. Protein product: CASSKGSSYNEQFF.

This sequence joins TRBV2 and TRBJ1-2; 8 nucleotides line up with TRBD1. The V and J ends lost 7 bases and 4 bases, in that order; junction bases with no gene match: 5. This CDR3 has 13 residues. Germline V gene lookup returns CDR1 SNHLY and CDR2 FYNNEI. This CDR3 reads CASNPGGPYGYTF. The CDR3 DNA reads TGTGCCAGCAACCCAGGGGGCCCCTATGGCTACACCTTC.